A single sample gave rise to the 3 T cell receptor beta chains below, sequenced in a study of cytomegalovirus exposure and HLA in healthy donors. Vbeta (60) and Jbeta (13) primers were used in the PCR. The method was immunoSEQ multiplex PCR; TCRdb's version includes in-frame clones alone and lacks a portion of them. Of about 150,000 clones detected, 75% to 80% appear once; the ten largest clones hold 3.5% to 5%. The sequenced sample consisted of PBMCs. Every receptor here comes from a male donor in good health and CMV-seronegative.

V is TRBV6-1 and J is TRBJ2-7, with 9 bases aligning to TRBD1. This CDR3 has 15 residues. V shed 3 bases and J 5 bases; nucleotides not matched to a gene: 8. Germline CDR1 and CDR2: MNHNS and SASEGT. CDR3 nucleotide sequence: TGTGCCAGCAGTGACTCCGGGACAGGGAGCCACGAGCAGTACTTC. Its translation: CASSDSGTGSHEQYF.

The chain recombines TRBV4-3 with TRBJ2-1, with TRBD2 matching over 8 bases. Trimming cost V 4 bases and J 7 bases; bases outside gene matches: 9. This CDR3 is 15 amino acids long. In germline, CDR1 is LGHNA, CDR2 YSLEER. The CDR3 DNA follows: TGCGCCAGCAGCCGAGCCGGGACTAGTTTTAATGAGCAGTTCTTC. Translation: CASSRAGTSFNEQFF.

This clone was seen once. V is TRBV9 and J is TRBJ2-7; 10 bases are shared with TRBD1. Germline V CDR1 and CDR2: SGDLS, YYNGEE. The CDR3 is 15 amino acids. Losses at the gene ends were 3 bases for V and 0 bases for J; bases not matched to a gene: 3. CDR3 nucleotides: TGTGCCAGCAGCGCCGGACAGGGGGACTCCTACGAGCAGTACTTC. Amino acid sequence: CASSAGQGDSYEQYF.